These 3 T cell receptor beta chains originate from one sample sequenced in a study of PD-1 blockade in classical Hodgkin lymphoma. Each patient relapsed following autologous stem cell transplantation, and prior brentuximab vedotin exposure differed. This table comes from immunoSEQ multiplex PCR, and its TCRdb copy is limited to in-frame clones, with some not included. The table shows tens of thousands of clones, with less than 85% occurring only once. This material consisted of peripheral blood mononuclear cells (PBMCs), taken before the second cycle of nivolumab. These receptors were taken from a human donor with classical Hodgkin lymphoma.

The rearrangement uses TRBV6-6 and TRBJ1-2; possibly TRBD1 for D (5 bases). The germline V gene has CDR1 MNHNY and CDR2 SVGAGI (reference sequence). Trimming removed 0 bases at V and 7 bases at J, with 12 bases between. The CDR3 runs to 14 residues. CDR3 region: CASSYSWGVFGYTF. As DNA, the CDR3 is TGTGCCAGCAGTTACTCGTGGGGGGTTTTTGGCTACACCTTC.

This clone has at least ten counts. V usage is TRBV10-1 and J usage is TRBJ2-1, with D possibly being TRBD2 (6 bases). The germline V gene has CDR1 WNHNN and CDR2 SYGVQD (reference sequence). V gave up 5 bases and J gave up 10 bases, with 12 bases separating them. The CDR3 is 12 residues long. The CDR3 nucleotides are TGCGCCAGCAGTCAACTAGCCTCCGAGCAGTTCTTC. Its translation is CASSQLASEQFF.

The chain recombines TRBV29-1 with TRBJ2-5; D gene unclear. Germline lookup yields CDR1 SQVTM and CDR2 ANQGSEA. Between the trimmed V and J ends, which lost 3 bases and 0 bases, there was a span of 8 bases. This CDR3 spans 13 amino acids. The CDR3 DNA is TGCAGCGTTGAGGAGCCGTACCAAGAGACCCAGTACTTC. This translates into CSVEEPYQETQYF.